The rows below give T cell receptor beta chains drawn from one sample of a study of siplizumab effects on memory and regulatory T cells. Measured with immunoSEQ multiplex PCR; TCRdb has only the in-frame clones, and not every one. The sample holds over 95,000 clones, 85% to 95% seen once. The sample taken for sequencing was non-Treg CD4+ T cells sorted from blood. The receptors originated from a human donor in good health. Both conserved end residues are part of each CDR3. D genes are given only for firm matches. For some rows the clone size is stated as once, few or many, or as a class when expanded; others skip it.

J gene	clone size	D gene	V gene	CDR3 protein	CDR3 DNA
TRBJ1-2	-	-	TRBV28	CASSLRLEGNGRGYTF	TGTGCCAGCAGTTTACGGCTCGAGGGAAATGGTCGAGGCTACACCTTC
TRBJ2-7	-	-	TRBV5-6	CASTAELPSAPYEQYF	TGTGCCAGCACCGCCGAGCTTCCTAGTGCCCCCTACGAGCAGTACTTC
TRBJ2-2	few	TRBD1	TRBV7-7	CASSPSGQANTGELFF	TGTGCCAGCAGCCCCTCGGGACAGGCAAACACCGGGGAGCTGTTTTTT
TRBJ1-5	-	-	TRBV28	CASMAELGNQPQHF	TGTGCCAGTATGGCGGAGCTGGGCAATCAGCCCCAGCATTTT
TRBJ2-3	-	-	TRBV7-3	CASSPNRDSGADTQYF	TGTGCCAGCAGCCCCAACCGGGACTCTGGGGCAGATACGCAGTATTTT
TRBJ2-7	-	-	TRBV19	CASSSGILYEQYF	TGTGCCAGTAGTTCAGGGATCTTATACGAGCAGTACTTC
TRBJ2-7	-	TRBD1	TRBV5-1	CASSRDRGTGEQYF	TGCGCCAGCAGCCGGGACAGGGGTACAGGCGAGCAGTACTTC
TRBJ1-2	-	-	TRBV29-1	CSVAGVYGYTF	TGCAGCGTTGCAGGGGTCTATGGCTACACCTTC
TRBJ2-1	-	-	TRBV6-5	CASSYRQSYNEQFF	TGTGCCAGCAGTTACAGACAGTCCTACAATGAGCAGTTCTTC
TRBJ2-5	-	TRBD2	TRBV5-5	CASSSRTSGGTSQETQYF	TGTGCCAGCAGCTCTAGGACTAGCGGGGGGACCAGCCAAGAGACCCAGTACTTC
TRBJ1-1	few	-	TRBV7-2	CASSLNRAQRGAFF	TGTGCCAGCAGCCTGAACAGGGCTCAAAGGGGAGCTTTCTTT
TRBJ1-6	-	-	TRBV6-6	CASSTNGGGNSPLHF	TGTGCCAGCAGCACAAACGGGGGCGGCAATTCACCCCTCCACTTT
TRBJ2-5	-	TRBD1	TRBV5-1	CASSGNRDRPQETQYF	TGCGCCAGCAGCGGAAACCGGGACAGGCCTCAAGAGACCCAGTACTTC
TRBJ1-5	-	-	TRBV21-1	CASNGDYSNQPQHF	TGTGCCAGCAACGGGGATTATAGCAATCAGCCCCAGCATTTT
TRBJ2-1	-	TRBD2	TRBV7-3	CASSFGTSGSEQFF	TGTGCCAGCAGCTTCGGGACTAGCGGTAGTGAGCAGTTCTTC
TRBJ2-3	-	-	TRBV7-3	CASSLMGPGADTQYF	TGTGCCAGCAGCTTAATGGGACCCGGGGCAGATACGCAGTATTTT
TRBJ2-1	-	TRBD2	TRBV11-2	CASSHSGAVYNEQFF	TGTGCCAGCAGCCATAGCGGGGCAGTGTACAATGAGCAGTTCTTC
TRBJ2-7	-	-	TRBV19	CASSIQARYEQYF	TGTGCCAGTAGTATACAAGCCCGCTACGAGCAGTACTTC
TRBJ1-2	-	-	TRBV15	CATSRARDGYTF	TGTGCCACCAGCAGAGCAAGGGATGGCTACACCTTC
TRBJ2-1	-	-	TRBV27	CASSSFLGGQFF	TGTGCCAGCAGTTCTTTTCTTGGGGGGCAGTTCTTC
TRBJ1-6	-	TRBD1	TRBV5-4	CASSFGRGQYNSPLHF	TGTGCCAGCAGCTTCGGCAGGGGGCAATATAATTCACCCCTCCACTTT
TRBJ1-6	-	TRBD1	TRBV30	CAWGTGNNSPLHF	TGTGCCTGGGGGACAGGGAATAATTCACCCCTCCACTTT
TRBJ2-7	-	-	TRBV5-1	CASSFDGSYEQYF	TGCGCCAGCAGCTTCGACGGTAGCTACGAGCAGTACTTC
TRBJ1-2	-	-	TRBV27	CASWPGALRGGYTF	TGTGCCAGCTGGCCCGGGGCCCTACGGGGTGGCTACACCTTC
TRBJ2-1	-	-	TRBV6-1	CASSAQVYNEQFF	TGTGCCAGCAGTGCACAAGTTTACAATGAGCAGTTCTTC
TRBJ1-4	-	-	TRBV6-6	CASRPGGGEKLFF	TGTGCCAGCAGACCCGGGGGAGGTGAAAAACTGTTTTTT
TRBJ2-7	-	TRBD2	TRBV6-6	CASRSGLAGAYEQYF	TGTGCCAGCAGATCCGGACTAGCGGGGGCCTACGAGCAGTACTTC
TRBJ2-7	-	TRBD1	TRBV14	CASRGTEKTYEQYF	TGTGCCAGCAGGGGGACAGAAAAGACCTACGAGCAGTACTTC
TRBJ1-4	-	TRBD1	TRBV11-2	CASSPGQGPEKLFF	TGTGCCAGCAGCCCGGGACAGGGGCCAGAAAAACTGTTTTTT
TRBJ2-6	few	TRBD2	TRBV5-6	CASSPGGGPYSGANVLTF	TGTGCCAGCAGCCCAGGCGGGGGACCCTACTCTGGGGCCAACGTCCTGACTTTC
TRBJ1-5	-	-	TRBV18	CASSPRGASGNQPQHF	TGTGCCAGCTCACCGCGGGGTGCGTCCGGCAATCAGCCCCAGCATTTT
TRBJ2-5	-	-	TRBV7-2	CASSRLRGGSETQYF	TGTGCCAGCAGCCGCTTGAGGGGGGGCTCGGAGACCCAGTACTTC
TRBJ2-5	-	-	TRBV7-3	CASSLTNGVETQYF	TGTGCCAGCAGCTTAACGAACGGTGTAGAGACCCAGTACTTC
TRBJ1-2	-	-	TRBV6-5	CASSYSSSGGYGYTF	TGTGCCAGCAGTTACTCGAGCAGTGGGGGCTATGGCTACACCTTC
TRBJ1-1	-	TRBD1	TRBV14	CASSPWDRGNTEAFF	TGTGCCAGCAGCCCATGGGACAGGGGGAACACTGAAGCTTTCTTT
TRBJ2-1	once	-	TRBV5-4	CASSLKTGDNEQFF	TGTGCCAGCAGCTTGAAAACGGGTGACAATGAGCAGTTCTTC
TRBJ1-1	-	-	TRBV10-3	CAISFLGEEAFF	TGTGCCATCAGCTTCCTAGGCGAGGAAGCTTTCTTT
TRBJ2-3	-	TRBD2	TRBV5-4	CASSLRLAGGSTDTQYF	TGTGCCAGCAGCTTACGACTAGCGGGGGGTAGCACAGATACGCAGTATTTT
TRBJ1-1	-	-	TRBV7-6	CASSLAGPVGEAFF	TGTGCCAGCAGCTTAGCGGGGCCGGTTGGTGAAGCTTTCTTT
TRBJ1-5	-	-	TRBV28	CASSWGDQPQHF	TGTGCCAGCAGTTGGGGGGATCAGCCCCAGCATTTT
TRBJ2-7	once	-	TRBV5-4	CASSSRPVEGYEQYF	TGTGCCAGCAGCTCCCGGCCAGTGGAGGGCTACGAGCAGTACTTC
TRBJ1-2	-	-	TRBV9	CASSVGTAPAYGYTF	TGTGCCAGCAGCGTAGGAACAGCCCCTGCCTATGGCTACACCTTC
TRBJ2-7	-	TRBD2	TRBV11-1	CASSLLAGAYEQYF	TGTGCCAGCAGCTTACTAGCGGGGGCCTACGAGCAGTACTTC
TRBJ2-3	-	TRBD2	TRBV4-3	CASRSSGAATDTQYF	TGCGCCAGCAGGTCTAGCGGGGCGGCGACAGATACGCAGTATTTT
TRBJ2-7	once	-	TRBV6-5	CASSYGFQGPYEQYF	TGTGCCAGCAGTTATGGGTTCCAGGGCCCCTACGAGCAGTACTTC
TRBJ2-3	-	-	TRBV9	CASSVPPKSAAVTDTQYF	TGTGCCAGCAGCGTCCCCCCTAAGTCTGCGGCCGTCACAGATACGCAGTATTTT
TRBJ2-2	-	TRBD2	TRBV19	CASSISTSGGPNTGELFF	TGTGCCAGTAGTATATCGACTAGCGGGGGCCCTAACACCGGGGAGCTGTTTTTT
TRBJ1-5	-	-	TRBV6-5	CASSYSLMPHQPQHF	TGTGCCAGCAGTTACTCGTTAATGCCGCATCAGCCCCAGCATTTT